Shown below are 12 T cell receptor beta chains from a single sample sequenced in a study of OX40 agonist ivuxolimab in advanced cancers. TCRdb's table, derived via immunoSEQ multiplex PCR, lists solely in-frame clones and lacks some. This sample has 100,000 or so clones; roughly 90% occur once, and the top ten carry about 3.4%. Here the sequenced sample was CD4+ or CD8+ T cells sorted from blood, taken in a trial of the OX40 agonist ivuxolimab. The origin of the receptors is an adult with an advanced solid tumor such as melanoma, head and neck, liver or kidney cancer.

The gene calls are TRBV28 and TRBJ1-2; 8 bases agree with TRBD1. This CDR3 region has 13 residues. The germline gives CDR1 MDHEN, CDR2 SYDVKM. The V and J ends lost 4 bases and 7 bases, in that order; junction bases with no gene match: 5. The CDR3, as DNA: TGTGCCAGCAGTTGTCAGGGGGCTTGTGGCTACACCTTC. It specifies CASSCQGACGYTF.

The chain couples TRBV7-8 to TRBJ1-1; no clear D. Trimming shortened V by 3 bases and J by 0 bases, and 5 bases separated the two germline ends. This CDR3 contains 13 residues. The V gene's germline CDR1 is SGHVS and CDR2 FQNEAQ. This chain's CDR3 is CASSFDLNTEAFF. In nucleotides, the CDR3 is TGTGCCAGCAGCTTCGACTTGAACACTGAAGCTTTCTTT.

In this sample, this clone turned up a few times. The same CDR3 can be traced to other DNA sequences in this sample. V usage is TRBV4-1 and J usage is TRBJ1-5; TRBD1 agrees at 7 bases. The junction had 5 bases not matched to a gene; V was cut back by 3 bases and J by 3 bases. CDR1 and CDR2 from the germline V gene are MGHRA and YSYEKL. The CDR3 is made up of 15 amino acids. The CDR3 DNA reads as TGCGCCAGCAGCCAGGGAGACAGGGACAATCAGCCCCAGCATTTT. It specifies CASSQGDRDNQPQHF.

The V and J genes are TRBV2 and TRBJ1-5; 8 nucleotides line up with TRBD1. V lost 6 bases to trimming and J lost 5 bases; unmatched junction nucleotides: 3. Germline lookup yields CDR1 SNHLY and CDR2 FYNNEI. The CDR3 runs to 13 residues. The CDR3, as DNA: TGTGCCAGCAGCGACAGGGGTTATCAGCCCCAGCATTTT. As protein: CASSDRGYQPQHF. Drawing the rest from reference TRBV2 and TRBJ1-5, the complete variable domain is EPEVTQTPSHQVTQMGQEVILRCVPISNHLYFYWYRQILGQKVEFLVSFYNNEISEKSEIFDDQFSVERPDGSNFTLKIRSTKLEDSAMYFCASSDRGYQPQHFGDGTRLSIL.

The V and J genes are TRBV28 and TRBJ1-3, with D uncertain. Germline lookup yields CDR1 MDHEN and CDR2 SYDVKM. The CDR3 sequence is 12 residues long. V lost 1 base and J lost 4, with 2 bases in between. The CDR3 spells CASSLSGNTIYF. The DNA for the CDR3 is TGTGCCAGCAGTTTATCGGGAAACACCATATATTTT.

The CDR3 spells CATSGPRTSGSSNEQFF. CDR3 coding DNA: TGTGCCACCAGCGGCCCCCGTACTAGCGGGAGTTCAAATGAGCAGTTCTTC. The V call is TRBV15, the J call TRBJ2-1, with 11 bases aligning to TRBD2. The V segment lost 5 bases and the J segment 7 bases; nucleotides outside the gene matches: 13. Germline CDR1 reads LNHNV; CDR2 reads YYDKDF (reference sequence). This CDR3 region has 17 residues.

In DNA form, the CDR3 reads TGTGCCAGCAGTTTTCGGGGGGCCCCTGAAGCTTTCTTT. Residues: CASSFRGAPEAFF. The chain combines TRBV6-5 with TRBJ1-1; D is perhaps TRBD1 (6 bases). This CDR3 spans 13 amino acids. From germline, CDR1 is MNHEY and CDR2 SVGAGI. V was cut by 4 bases and J by 6 bases, with 12 bases left in between.

The rearrangement uses TRBV27 and TRBJ2-1; the match to TRBD2 covers 8 bases. The germline CDR1 and CDR2 sequences are MNHEY and SMNVEV (reference sequence). The CDR3 sequence is 16 residues long. J lost 8 bases, V lost 5 bases, and 14 bases had no gene match. In DNA, the CDR3 is TGTGCCAGCAGTCTCCGAGTAGGACTAGCTAACGATGAGCAGTTCTTC. Residues: CASSLRVGLANDEQFF.

In the case of this clone: A read error may produce the germline difference seen at one junction end. The CDR3 nucleotides are TGTGCCAGCAGCTTCGGCAGGGAACTGTTTTTT. Translation: CASSFGRELFF. The rearrangement links TRBV5-8 to TRBJ2-2; perhaps TRBD1 as D (5 bases). Germline V gene sequence: CDR1 SGHTS, CDR2 YDEGEE. This CDR3 spans 11 amino acids.

In this sample, this clone turned up a few times. The rearrangement uses TRBV6-5 and TRBJ1-6; TRBD1 matches at 7 bases. CDR1 and CDR2 from the germline V gene are MNHEY and SVGAGI. V was pared by 6 bases and J by 11 bases, with 4 bases of the junction left unmatched. This CDR3 contains 12 residues. CDR3 sequence reads: CASRGTAAPLHF. The CDR3 region has the DNA TGTGCCAGCAGAGGGACAGCAGCACCCCTCCACTTT.

The rearrangement uses TRBV27 and TRBJ2-1, with D perhaps matching TRBD2 (6 bases). Germline lookup yields CDR1 MNHEY and CDR2 SMNVEV (reference sequence). The CDR3 length is 12 residues. Trimming removed 7 bases at V and 10 bases at J, with 14 bases between. The DNA for the CDR3 is TGTGCCAGCACCTTTGGAGGGCGCGAGCAGTTCTTC. Translated, it gives CASTFGGREQFF.

CDR3 protein: CASSVALATPEQYF. CDR3 in DNA: TGTGCCAGCAGCGTAGCTTTAGCGACGCCTGAGCAGTATTTT. The gene calls are TRBV9 and TRBJ2-3; a weak D match, TRBD2 (5 bases). V was shortened by 0 bases and J by 11 bases, with 16 bases between the two germline ends. The germline V gene has CDR1 SGDLS and CDR2 YYNGEE. The CDR3 length is 14 residues.